This TCR beta chain is drawn from a study of regulatory T cells in long-lasting Graves disease. On the study more broadly: A definition of persistent Graves' disease required over 5 years of antithyroid drugs plus positive TSH receptor antibodies. General observations from the study: Persistent disease showed a preference for TRBV28, TRBJ1-2 and TRBJ2-5.

In building TCR beta libraries, iRepertoire HTBI primers were used together with Arm-PCR of CDR3 regions. TCRdb fed the multiplex PCR reads into MiXCR, producing one record per CDR3 protein. The sample consists of 300,000 to 500,000 distinct CDR3 sequences, around 20% of them appearing once. The time point here: persistent/refractory GD, antithyroid drugs over 5 years with positive TRAb. RNA extracted from PBMCs served as the sequencing template. On this clonotype itself: No antigen is known for it.

This CDR3 has 13 residues. Unmatched junction bases numbered 0, after V lost 0 bases and J lost 5 bases. CDR1 KGHDR and CDR2 SFDVKD come from the germline V gene. The sample here was peripheral blood mononuclear cells (PBMCs), taken when the disease was refractory, from a patient treated with antithyroid drugs. The rearrangement uses TRBV24-1 and TRBJ2-7; 7 nucleotides match TRBD1. This TCR came from a female donor with Graves disease. The CDR3 loop is CATSDLDRDEQYF. CDR3 nucleotide sequence: TGTGCCACCAGTGATTTGGACAGGGACGAGCAGTACTTC.